These T cell receptor beta chains were read from a single sample in a study of cytomegalovirus exposure and HLA in healthy donors. Profiled with immunoSEQ multiplex PCR; TCRdb holds only in-frame clones, not every one. The table lists over 150,000 clones, 75% to 90% of them singletons, with roughly 2% in the top ten. The sequenced sample was PBMCs. The receptors here all came from a human donor in good health. CDR3s include the opening cysteine and the closing phenylalanine or tryptophan. The D gene is left open where the match is weak. Only some rows state a clone size, as once, few, many or a class for expanded clones.

abundance	v_gene	d_gene	j_gene	CDR3nt	CDR3aa
.	TRBV15	TRBD2	TRBJ2-3	TGTGCCACCGGCCAGCGTAGCGGGGGGATATCTACGCAGTATTTT	CATGQRSGGISTQYF
.	TRBV5-6	TRBD2	TRBJ2-1	TGTGCCAGCAGCTTGCGCGGGGGGCTTAACAATGAGCAGTTCTTC	CASSLRGGLNNEQFF
few	TRBV5-1	TRBD2	TRBJ2-1	TGCGCCAGCAGCTTGTATTTTGCGGGGGGCTCGCCCAATGAGCAGTTCTTC	CASSLYFAGGSPNEQFF
.	TRBV7-9	TRBD2	TRBJ2-5	TGTGCCAGCAGCCCGCGGGGGGGCCAGGGAGAGACCCAGTACTTC	CASSPRGGQGETQYF
.	TRBV6-5	TRBD1	TRBJ2-3	TGTGCCAGCAGTTACTCGCAGGGGGCTAGAACTACGCAGTATTTT	CASSYSQGARTTQYF
.	TRBV9	.	TRBJ2-3	TGTGCCAGCAGCCATCGGGGGGCCCAAAGCACAGATACGCAGTATTTT	CASSHRGAQSTDTQYF
few	TRBV4-1	.	TRBJ2-7	TGCGCCAGCAGCCAAGCTTTCCCTCGGTACGAGCAGTACTTC	CASSQAFPRYEQYF
.	TRBV6-1	TRBD1	TRBJ1-1	TGTGCCAGCAGTTTTCAGGGGGTCGGCACTGAAGCTTTCTTT	CASSFQGVGTEAFF
.	TRBV6-5	TRBD2	TRBJ2-1	TGTGCCAGCAGACTAGCGGGGGGCCAGGAGCAGTTCTTC	CASRLAGGQEQFF
once	TRBV7-2	.	TRBJ1-4	TGTGCCAGCAGCTTAGGGGCTGGAACTAATGAAAAACTGTTTTTT	CASSLGAGTNEKLFF
.	TRBV19	.	TRBJ2-7	TGTGCCAGCTCAGGAATGCTCACCTACGAGCAGTACTTC	CASSGMLTYEQYF
.	TRBV5-8	.	TRBJ1-6	TGTGCCAGCAGCTTTAGACAGAATTCACCCCTCCACTTT	CASSFRQNSPLHF
.	TRBV7-2	.	TRBJ2-5	TGTGCCAGCAGCCCTACTAAAATGAGGGCCCAAGAGACCCAGTACTTC	CASSPTKMRAQETQYF
.	TRBV4-2	.	TRBJ2-1	TGTGCCAGCAGCCAAGATCACCCCCCCGTAGATGAGCAGTTCTTC	CASSQDHPPVDEQFF
.	TRBV2	.	TRBJ1-2	TGTGCCCCTGACCGAGCGTTCTATGGCTACACCTTC	CAPDRAFYGYTF
.	TRBV5-4	TRBD1	TRBJ2-5	TGTGCCAGCAGCTTGACAGGGGGATTCCAAGAGACCCAGTACTTC	CASSLTGGFQETQYF
.	TRBV6-1	.	TRBJ2-3	TGTGCCAGCAGTGACCACGTGCAGGGGAGCACAGATACGCAGTATTTT	CASSDHVQGSTDTQYF
.	TRBV6-6	TRBD1	TRBJ1-5	TGTGCCAGCAGTAGAGGACAGGGATCTCAGCCCCAGCATTTT	CASSRGQGSQPQHF
.	TRBV5-1	.	TRBJ2-7	TGCGCCAGCAGTATATCCGGGAGCTCCTACGAGCAGTACTTC	CASSISGSSYEQYF
.	TRBV7-3	.	TRBJ2-2	TGTGCCAGCAGCTTTAATTCGGCAGGGTCCGCCGGGGAGCTGTTTTTT	CASSFNSAGSAGELFF
.	TRBV5-4	TRBD2	TRBJ2-3	TGTGCCAGCAGCTTGATGGGAGGGACTAGCGGCACAGATACGCAGTATTTT	CASSLMGGTSGTDTQYF
once	TRBV5-1	.	TRBJ2-3	TGCGCCAGCAGCTTGGCTGTCAGGGCAACGACAGATACGCAGTATTTT	CASSLAVRATTDTQYF
.	TRBV4-1	.	TRBJ1-1	TGCGCCAGCAGCCACCACAGGGTCGAAGCTTTCTTT	CASSHHRVEAFF
.	TRBV5-1	TRBD2	TRBJ2-3	TGCGCCAGCTACCACAGACTAGCGGGGAACCCAGATACGCAGTATTTT	CASYHRLAGNPDTQYF
.	TRBV4-1	.	TRBJ1-5	TGCGCCAGCAGCCAATTTTCAGGGGATACTCAGCCCCAGCATTTT	CASSQFSGDTQPQHF